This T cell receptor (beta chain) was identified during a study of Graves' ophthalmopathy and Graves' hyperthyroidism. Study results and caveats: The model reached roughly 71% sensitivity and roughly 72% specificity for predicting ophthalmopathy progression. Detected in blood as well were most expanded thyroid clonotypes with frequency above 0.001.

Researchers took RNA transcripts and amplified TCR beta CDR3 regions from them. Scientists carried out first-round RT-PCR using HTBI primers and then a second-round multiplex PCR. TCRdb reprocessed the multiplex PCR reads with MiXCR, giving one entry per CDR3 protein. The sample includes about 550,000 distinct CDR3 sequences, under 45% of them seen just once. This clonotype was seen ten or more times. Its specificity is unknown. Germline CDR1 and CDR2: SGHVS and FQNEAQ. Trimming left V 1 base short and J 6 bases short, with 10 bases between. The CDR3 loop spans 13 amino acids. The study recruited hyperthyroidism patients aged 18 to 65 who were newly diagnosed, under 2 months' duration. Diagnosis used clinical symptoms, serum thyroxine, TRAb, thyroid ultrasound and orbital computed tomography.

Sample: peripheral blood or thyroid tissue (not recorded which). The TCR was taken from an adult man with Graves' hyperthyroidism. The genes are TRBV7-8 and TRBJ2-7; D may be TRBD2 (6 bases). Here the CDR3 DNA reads TGTGCCAGCAGCTTAGTCGGGGGAGTCGAGCAGTACTTC. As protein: CASSLVGGVEQYF.